What follows describes a single TCR beta chain. This sample is part of a study of CD8+ T cells in alopecia areata. CDR1 and CDR2 (germline): SGHDT, YYEEEE. CDR3 size: 14 residues. Trimming removed 7 bases at V and 0 bases at J, with 12 bases between. Noted treatment: oral pan-JAK inhibitor, 5-10 mg twice daily. Reverse transcribed after extraction, RNA yielded cDNA as the sequencing template. Assay used: immunoSEQ multiplex PCR; TCRdb lists only in-frame clones, some missing. The sample yields approximately 110,000 clones, 50% to 65% seen once. The chain employs TRBV5-6 and TRBJ2-3; possibly TRBD1 or TRBD2 for D (5 bases each). Sequences were derived from CD4+ T cells sorted from blood, sampled at week 24, from a patient treated with tofacitinib. This TCR derives from a human donor with alopecia areata. As DNA, the CDR3 is TGTGCCAGCCTGAAAGGGACCAGCACAGATACGCAGTATTTT. Encoded protein: CASLKGTSTDTQYF.